This T cell receptor beta chain originates from a study of post-analysis software for immune sequencing data. Study-wide results and limits: Those with multiple sclerosis, the patient group, showed significantly lower normalized Chao1 diversity than controls. Analysis by F measure revealed that same-batch samples clustered strongly together. Patients carried 4 or 5 TRBV segments more frequently than controls did, and TRBV5-6, TRBV5-1 and TRBV20-1 were among them.

Unique molecular identifiers were carried by the TCR beta cDNA libraries. One entry per CDR3 protein results from TCRdb running MiXCR on the PCR reads. The sample has hundreds of thousands of distinct CDR3 sequences, over 35% seen once; the top ten hold around 10%. This clonotype was observed a handful of times. What it binds is not known. V was pared by 4 bases and J by 5 bases, with 8 bases of the junction left unmatched. Germline values: CDR1 SGHRS, CDR2 YFSETQ. The CDR3 has 15 amino acids. The chain couples TRBV5-1 to TRBJ2-7, with 11 positions matching TRBD2. The receptor was isolated from a girl aged 10 to 17 with multiple sclerosis. The material sequenced was blood. The CDR3 coding sequence is TGCGCCAGCAGCGAACTAGCGGGAGAGTACGACGAGCAGTACTTC. Residues: CASSELAGEYDEQYF.